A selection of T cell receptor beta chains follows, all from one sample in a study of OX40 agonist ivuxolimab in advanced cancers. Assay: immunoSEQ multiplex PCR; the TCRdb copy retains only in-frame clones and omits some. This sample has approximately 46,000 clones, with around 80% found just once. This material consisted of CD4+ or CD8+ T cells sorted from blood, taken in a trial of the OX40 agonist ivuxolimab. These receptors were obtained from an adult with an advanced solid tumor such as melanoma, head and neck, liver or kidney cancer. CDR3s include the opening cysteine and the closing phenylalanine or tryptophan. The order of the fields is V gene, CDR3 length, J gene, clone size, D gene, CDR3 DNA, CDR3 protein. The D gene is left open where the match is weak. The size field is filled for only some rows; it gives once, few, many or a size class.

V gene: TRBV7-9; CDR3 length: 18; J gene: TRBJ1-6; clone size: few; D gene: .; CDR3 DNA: TGTGCCAGCAGCCCCATGGGGGGCTTGAGCTCCTATAATTCACCCCTCCACTTT; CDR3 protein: CASSPMGGLSSYNSPLHF
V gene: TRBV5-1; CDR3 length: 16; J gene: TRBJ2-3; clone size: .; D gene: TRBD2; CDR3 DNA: TGCGCCAGCAGCTTGATGGGAGCGGGGGGTGGTGATACGCAGTATTTT; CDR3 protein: CASSLMGAGGGDTQYF
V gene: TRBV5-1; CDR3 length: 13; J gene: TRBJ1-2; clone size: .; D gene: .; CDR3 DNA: TGCGCCAGCAGCTCGTTGGACAGACCGCCCTACACCTTC; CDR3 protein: CASSSLDRPPYTF
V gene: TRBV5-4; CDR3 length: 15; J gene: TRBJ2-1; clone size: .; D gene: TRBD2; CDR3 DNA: TGTGCCAGCAGCTTGGATCTTAGCGGGAGCAATGAGCAGTTCTTC; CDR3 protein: CASSLDLSGSNEQFF
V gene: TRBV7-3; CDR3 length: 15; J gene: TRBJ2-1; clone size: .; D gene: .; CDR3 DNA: TGTGCCAGCAGCTTAACAAGTAGAACCTACAATGAGCAGTTCTTC; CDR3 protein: CASSLTSRTYNEQFF
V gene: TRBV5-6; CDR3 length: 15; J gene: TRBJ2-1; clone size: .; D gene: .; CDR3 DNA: TGTGCCAGCAGCCTTCTCCGAAAGGACTTGGGTGAGCAGTTCTTC; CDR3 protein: CASSLLRKDLGEQFF
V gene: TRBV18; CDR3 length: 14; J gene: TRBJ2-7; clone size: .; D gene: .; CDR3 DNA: TGTGCCAGCTCCCCGGGCGGGGCGGCCTACGAGCAGTACTTC; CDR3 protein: CASSPGGAAYEQYF
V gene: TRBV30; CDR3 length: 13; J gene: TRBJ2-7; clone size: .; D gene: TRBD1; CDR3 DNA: TGTGCCTGGACCAAGGACAGGTTCTACGAGCAGTACTTC; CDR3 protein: CAWTKDRFYEQYF
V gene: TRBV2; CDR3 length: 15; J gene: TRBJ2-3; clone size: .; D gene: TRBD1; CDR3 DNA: TGTGCCAGCAGTGGACAGGGAACTAGCACAGATACGCAGTATTTT; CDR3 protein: CASSGQGTSTDTQYF
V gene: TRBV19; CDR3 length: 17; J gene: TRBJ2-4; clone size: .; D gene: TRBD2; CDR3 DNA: TGTGCCAGTAGTATAGTTTTGCGGGAGGGCCCAAAAAACATTCAGTACTTC; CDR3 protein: CASSIVLREGPKNIQYF
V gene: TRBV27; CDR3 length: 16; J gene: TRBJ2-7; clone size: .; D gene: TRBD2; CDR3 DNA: TGTGCCAGCAGACTGTCCACTAGCGGGAGCCCCTACGAGCAGTACTTC; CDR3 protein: CASRLSTSGSPYEQYF
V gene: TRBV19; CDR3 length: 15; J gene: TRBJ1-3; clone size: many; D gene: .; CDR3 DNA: TGTGCCAGTAGTTGGCAGGGCGATTCTGGAAACACCATATATTTT; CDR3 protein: CASSWQGDSGNTIYF
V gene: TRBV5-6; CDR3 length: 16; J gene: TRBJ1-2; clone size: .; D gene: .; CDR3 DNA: TGTGCCAGCAGCGCAGTCACAGGAGTAGCTAACTATGGCTACACCTTC; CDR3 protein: CASSAVTGVANYGYTF
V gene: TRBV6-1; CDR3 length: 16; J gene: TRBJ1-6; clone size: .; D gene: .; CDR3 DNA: TGTGCCAGCAGTGAATGGGGGAGGCCCTATAATTCACCCCTCCACTTT; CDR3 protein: CASSEWGRPYNSPLHF
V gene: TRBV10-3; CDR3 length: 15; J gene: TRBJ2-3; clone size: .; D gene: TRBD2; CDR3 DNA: TGTGCCATCAATGAAGCGGGACCTAGCACAGATACGCAGTATTTT; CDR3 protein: CAINEAGPSTDTQYF
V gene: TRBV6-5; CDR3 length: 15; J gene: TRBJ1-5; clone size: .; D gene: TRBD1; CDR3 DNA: TGTGCCAGCAGTTTTGATGGGACAGCAAATCAGCCCCAGCATTTT; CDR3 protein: CASSFDGTANQPQHF
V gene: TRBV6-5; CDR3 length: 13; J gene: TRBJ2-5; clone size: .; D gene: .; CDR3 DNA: TGTGCCAGCAGGGGTCCAGGGAGGGAGACCCAGTACTTC; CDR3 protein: CASRGPGRETQYF
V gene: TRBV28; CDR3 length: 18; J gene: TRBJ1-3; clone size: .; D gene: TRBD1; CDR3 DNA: TGTGCCAGCAGAAACCCGGGACAGGGGGTTAGGTCTGGAAACACCATATATTTT; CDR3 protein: CASRNPGQGVRSGNTIYF
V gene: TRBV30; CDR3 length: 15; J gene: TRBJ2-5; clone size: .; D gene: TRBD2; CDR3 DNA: TGTGCCTGGACCAAGTGGACTAGCGGGAAAGAGACCCAGTACTTC; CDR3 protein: CAWTKWTSGKETQYF
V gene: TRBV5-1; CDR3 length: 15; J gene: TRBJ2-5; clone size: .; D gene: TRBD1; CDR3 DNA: TGCGCCAGCAGCATCTACGCGACAGGGGGAGAGACCCAGTACTTC; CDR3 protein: CASSIYATGGETQYF
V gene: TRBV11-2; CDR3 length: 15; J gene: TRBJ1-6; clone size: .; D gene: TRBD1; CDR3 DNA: TGTGCCAGCAGCTTAGCAGGGACAGAGAAGACACCCCTCCACTTT; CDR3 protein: CASSLAGTEKTPLHF
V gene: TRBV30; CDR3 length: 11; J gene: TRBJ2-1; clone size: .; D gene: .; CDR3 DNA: TGTGCCTGTACAGGGTACAATGAGCAGTTCTTC; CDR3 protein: CACTGYNEQFF